These T cell receptor beta chains were read from a single sample in a study of response to subunit inactivated influenza vaccine. In TCRdb, the RT-PCR reads were re-called with MiXCR into one record per CDR3 protein. The sample includes about 540,000 distinct CDR3 sequences, roughly 25% seen only once; the top ten take approximately 3%. This sample also belongs to another study, concerning T cells expressing NK-cell markers.

The sample in question was CD4+ T cells sorted from PBMCs, obtained 11 to 12 days after vaccination. The receptors stem from a man aged 50 to 59 who received an inactivated influenza vaccine. CDR3s include the opening cysteine and the closing phenylalanine or tryptophan. D genes are given only for firm matches. Size values are once, few and many counts, or a class for expanded clones, and some rows have none.

v_gene	j_gene	d_gene	abundance	CDR3nt	CDR3aa
TRBV6-2/TRBV6-3	TRBJ1-4	.	.	TGTGCCAGCAGTCCCTCATTATGGGTTGACGCTGAAAAACTGTTTTTT	CASSPSLWVDAEKLFF
TRBV12-3/TRBV12-4	TRBJ2-4	TRBD1	many	TGTGCCAGCAGTTTTGACAGGGTGGACAAAAACATTCAGTACTTC	CASSFDRVDKNIQYF
TRBV20-1	TRBJ2-7	.	few	TGCAGTGCTAGGGCGAAGGACGAGCAGTACTTC	CSARAKDEQYF
TRBV4-1	TRBJ2-7	.	.	TGCGCCAGCAGCCAAAGGGTGCTTCAGGAGCAGTACTTC	CASSQRVLQEQYF
TRBV28	TRBJ2-7	.	.	TGTGCCAGCAGTTTCACGGACAGCCCCTACGAGCAGTACTTC	CASSFTDSPYEQYF
TRBV29-1	TRBJ2-1	.	few	TGCAGCGTTGCTAGAGGTGAGCAGTTCTTC	CSVARGEQFF
TRBV2	TRBJ2-3	TRBD2	.	TGTGCCAGCAGTGAAGCGCAGGTTGGGACTAGCGGGAGCACAGATACGCAGTATTTT	CASSEAQVGTSGSTDTQYF
TRBV6-2/TRBV6-3	TRBJ2-3	.	few	TGTGCCAGCAGTTCCCTGGGACTGAGCACAGATACGCAGTATTTT	CASSSLGLSTDTQYF
TRBV4-3	TRBJ2-3	.	.	TGCGCCAGCAGCCAGCGCTCCTCGTCCGGGGGAGATACGCAGTATTTT	CASSQRSSSGGDTQYF
TRBV20-1	TRBJ2-2	TRBD2	few	TGCAGCGCTCTAGCGGGGACGAACACCGGGGAGCTGTTTTTT	CSALAGTNTGELFF
TRBV5-6	TRBJ2-4	.	few	TGTGCCAGCAGCGGCGACAGGGAGGACATTCAGTACTTC	CASSGDREDIQYF
TRBV20-1	TRBJ2-7	.	few	TGCAGTACAGGGCGAAGCTACGAGCAGTACTTC	CSTGRSYEQYF
TRBV20-1	TRBJ2-1	.	.	TGCAGTGCCGATAGGAGAAACGGATTTAATGAGCAGTTCTTC	CSADRRNGFNEQFF
TRBV18	TRBJ2-1	.	.	TGTGCCAGCTCAGGGTCACCTACTGAGCAGTTCTTC	CASSGSPTEQFF
TRBV18	TRBJ2-5	.	.	TGTGCCAGCTCACCACCGGGCAGGGTAGAGACCCAGTACTTC	CASSPPGRVETQYF
TRBV4-2	TRBJ1-2	.	few	TGTGCCAGCAGCCAAGAATCGGCAGGGTCAAATGGCTACACCTTC	CASSQESAGSNGYTF
TRBV6-5	TRBJ1-1	.	few	TGTGCCAGCAGTTACGGCCCAGGGATGGCGGCTTTCTTT	CASSYGPGMAAFF
TRBV20-1	TRBJ2-1	.	few	TGCAGTGCTCCGAACAGGGCCAATGAGCAGTTCTTC	CSAPNRANEQFF
TRBV3-1	TRBJ2-1	.	few	TGTGCCAGCAGCCAAAACAACAACCCTGCTGAGCAGTTCTTC	CASSQNNNPAEQFF
TRBV18	TRBJ2-3	TRBD2	few	TGTGCCAGCTCACCCATGAGCGGGAGGGCCGCCACAGATACGCAGTATTTT	CASSPMSGRAATDTQYF
TRBV4-2	TRBJ2-7	.	.	TGTGCCAGCAGCCTATCCACAGGTGTTCCCTACGAGCAGTACTTC	CASSLSTGVPYEQYF
TRBV20-1	TRBJ1-1	.	.	TGCAGTGCTAAAAACAGGGCGAACACTGAAGCTTTCTTT	CSAKNRANTEAFF
TRBV20-1	TRBJ2-2	.	once	TGCAGTGCGCCTCGCCCTCTTGGCACCGGGGAGCTGTTTTTT	CSAPRPLGTGELFF
TRBV15	TRBJ2-1	TRBD2	.	TGTGCCACCAGCAGAGGAACTAGCGGGACCTACAATGAGCAGTTCTTC	CATSRGTSGTYNEQFF
TRBV15	TRBJ2-5	TRBD1	many	TGTGCCACCAGCAGAGCCGGACAGGCAGAGACCCAGTACTTC	CATSRAGQAETQYF
TRBV7-2	TRBJ2-1	.	.	TGTGCCAGCAGCAGCGGAACGCGTGATCAGTTCTTC	CASSSGTRDQFF
TRBV6-6	TRBJ1-4	.	few	TGTGCCAGCCGGCGGACAACTAATGAAAAACTGTTTTTT	CASRRTTNEKLFF
TRBV29-1	TRBJ2-1	.	few	TGCAGCGTTACCAGGGGTCGGAATGAGCAGTTCTTC	CSVTRGRNEQFF
TRBV5-4	TRBJ2-3	.	many	TGTGCCAGCAGCTTTAGAATGGGACTTGGAGCAGATACGCAGTATTTT	CASSFRMGLGADTQYF
TRBV20-1	TRBJ2-5	.	few	TGCAGTGCTAGACAGGGGATGCAGACCCAGTACTTC	CSARQGMQTQYF
TRBV10-1	TRBJ2-5	.	.	TGCGCCAGCAGTGTGACACCACAAGAGACCCAGTACTTC	CASSVTPQETQYF
TRBV20-1	TRBJ2-3	TRBD2	few	TGCAGTGCTAGCTTGTTGAGAGCGGGAGAGGAAGATACGCAGTATTTT	CSASLLRAGEEDTQYF
TRBV15	TRBJ2-7	.	.	TGTGCCACCAGCACGGGACGGGCCTACGAGCAGTACTTC	CATSTGRAYEQYF
TRBV6-5	TRBJ1-3	.	.	TGTGCCAGCAGTTACTTTAAAGGTGGCTCTGGAAACACCATATATTTT	CASSYFKGGSGNTIYF
TRBV12-3/TRBV12-4	TRBJ1-5	.	many	TGTGCCAGCAGTTTTATGGCAGCCGATCAGCCCCAGCATTTT	CASSFMAADQPQHF
TRBV12-3/TRBV12-4	TRBJ1-5	TRBD1	few	TGTGCCAGCAGTTTGTTCAGGGGGCCAGGACTCCAGCATTTT	CASSLFRGPGLQHF
TRBV5-1	TRBJ2-3	TRBD2	.	TGCGCCAGCAGCGTGCTAGCGGGGGGACGTGCAGATACGCAGTATTTT	CASSVLAGGRADTQYF
TRBV20-1	TRBJ2-7	.	.	TGCAGTGCTAGGCGGTCCCAGGGGAGGTACGAGCAGTACTTC	CSARRSQGRYEQYF
TRBV7-2	TRBJ2-5	.	.	TGTGCCAGCAGCTTAGCGGTGACCCAAGAGACCCAGTACTTC	CASSLAVTQETQYF
TRBV20-1	TRBJ2-3	.	few	TGCAGTGCTAGAGAGTGGGGGAGCAGATCTTCCACAGATACGCAGTATTTT	CSAREWGSRSSTDTQYF
TRBV7-8	TRBJ2-3	.	many	TGTGCCAGCAGCCTTCCAGTACGGTTAAGAAGATTCACAGATACGCAGTATTTT	CASSLPVRLRRFTDTQYF
TRBV20-1	TRBJ2-5	TRBD2	.	TGCAGTGCTAGAGATGGGTCCGGGGAAGCGGGAGGTCGTGAGACCCAGTACTTC	CSARDGSGEAGGRETQYF
TRBV28	TRBJ2-7	.	few	TGTGCCAGCAGTTCCCCTGACGTCCCCTACGAGCAGTACTTC	CASSSPDVPYEQYF
TRBV18	TRBJ2-1	.	few	TGTGCCAGCTCACCACGCTTAATCTACAATGAGCAGTTCTTC	CASSPRLIYNEQFF
TRBV25-1	TRBJ1-5	.	.	TGTGCCAGCAGTGAATGGGAGGTGAATCAGCCCCAGCATTTT	CASSEWEVNQPQHF
TRBV5-1	TRBJ1-1	.	.	TGCGCCAGCAGCTTGGAAGACACCCGGTTGGGGGCTGAAGCTTTCTTT	CASSLEDTRLGAEAFF
TRBV7-2	TRBJ1-2	.	few	TGTGCCAGCAGCCCACACGGTTTGGGCTATGGCTACACCTTC	CASSPHGLGYGYTF
TRBV9	TRBJ2-7	.	.	TGTGCCAGCAGCGTAGGTGGTTCGGCTCCTCCCGAGCAGTACTTC	CASSVGGSAPPEQYF
TRBV7-3	TRBJ2-1	.	.	TGTGCCAGCAGCTTATTGGGGGCAGGGGAAAGTGAGCAGTTCTTC	CASSLLGAGESEQFF
TRBV20-1	TRBJ1-6	.	.	TGCAGTGCTAGCACCGACAGGCTCTCACCCCTCCACTTT	CSASTDRLSPLHF
TRBV28	TRBJ2-3	.	many	TGTGCCAGCAGTTTAAGGGATACGCAGTATTTT	CASSLRDTQYF
TRBV27	TRBJ2-7	.	few	TGTGCCAGCCGCCCGGGATGGCAGGGTGACGAGCAGTACTTC	CASRPGWQGDEQYF
TRBV11-2	TRBJ1-1	.	few	TGTGCCAGCAAGGCTCTTGGGGAAGCTTTCTTT	CASKALGEAFF
TRBV6-2/TRBV6-3	TRBJ2-6	.	few	TGTGCCAGCAGCCTTGACGGGACCGGGGCCAACGTCCTGACTTTC	CASSLDGTGANVLTF
TRBV4-3	TRBJ2-7	.	many	TGCGCCAGCAGCCAAGACCAGGGGCCCTACGAGCAGTACTTC	CASSQDQGPYEQYF